This T cell receptor (beta chain) was captured in a study of OX40 agonist ivuxolimab in advanced cancers. Study background: Melanoma, hepatocellular carcinoma, head and neck or renal cell cancer occurred in dose-escalation patients. Study-level findings and limits: Mean expanded clone counts were higher in CD8+ than CD4+ T cells.

The table lists this clone with a count of one. The antigen is undetermined. Germline V gene sequence: CDR1 MNHNS, CDR2 SASEGT. With V trimmed by 8 bases and J by 0 bases, 11 bases remained unmatched. CDR3 size: 16 residues. Measured with immunoSEQ multiplex PCR; TCRdb has only the in-frame clones, and not every one. The sample yields 86,000 or so clones, 92% seen once. This TCR was sampled from an adult with an advanced solid tumor such as melanoma, head and neck, liver or kidney cancer. This specimen was CD4+ or CD8+ T cells sorted from blood, taken in a trial of the OX40 agonist ivuxolimab. V usage is TRBV6-1 and J usage is TRBJ2-7; 9 nucleotides match TRBD1. CDR3 sequence: CASGGTGTGTSYEQYF. Here the CDR3 DNA reads TGTGCCAGCGGTGGAACCGGGACAGGGACCTCCTACGAGCAGTACTTC.